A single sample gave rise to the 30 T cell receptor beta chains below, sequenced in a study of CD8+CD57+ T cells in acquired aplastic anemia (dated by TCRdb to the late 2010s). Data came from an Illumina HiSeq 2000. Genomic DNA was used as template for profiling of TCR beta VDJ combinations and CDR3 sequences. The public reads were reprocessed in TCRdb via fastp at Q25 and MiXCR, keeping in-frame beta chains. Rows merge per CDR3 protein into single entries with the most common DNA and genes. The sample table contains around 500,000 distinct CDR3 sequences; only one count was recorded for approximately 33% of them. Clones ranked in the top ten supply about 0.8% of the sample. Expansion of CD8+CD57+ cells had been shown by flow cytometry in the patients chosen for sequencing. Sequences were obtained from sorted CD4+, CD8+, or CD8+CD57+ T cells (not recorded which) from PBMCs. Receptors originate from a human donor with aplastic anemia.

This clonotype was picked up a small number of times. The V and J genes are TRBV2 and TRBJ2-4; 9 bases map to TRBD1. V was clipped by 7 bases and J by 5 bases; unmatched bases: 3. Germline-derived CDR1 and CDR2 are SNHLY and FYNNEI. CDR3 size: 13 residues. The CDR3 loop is CASTRQGENIQYF. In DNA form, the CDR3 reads TGTGCCAGCACCCGACAGGGGGAAAACATTCAGTACTTC.

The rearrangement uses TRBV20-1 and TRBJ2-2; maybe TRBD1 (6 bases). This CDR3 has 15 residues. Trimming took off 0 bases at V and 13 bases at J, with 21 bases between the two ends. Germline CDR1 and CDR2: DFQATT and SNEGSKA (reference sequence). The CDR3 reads CSARDQRQGLEVLFF. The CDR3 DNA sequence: TGCAGTGCTAGAGATCAGCGGCAGGGGTTAGAGGTGCTGTTTTTT.

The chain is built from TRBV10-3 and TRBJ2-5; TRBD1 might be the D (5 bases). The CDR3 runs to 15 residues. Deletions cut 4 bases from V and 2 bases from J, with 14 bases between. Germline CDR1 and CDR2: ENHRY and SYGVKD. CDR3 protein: CAISGLRGSQETQYF. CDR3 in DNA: TGTGCCATCAGTGGGTTAAGGGGTTCACAAGAGACCCAGTACTTC.

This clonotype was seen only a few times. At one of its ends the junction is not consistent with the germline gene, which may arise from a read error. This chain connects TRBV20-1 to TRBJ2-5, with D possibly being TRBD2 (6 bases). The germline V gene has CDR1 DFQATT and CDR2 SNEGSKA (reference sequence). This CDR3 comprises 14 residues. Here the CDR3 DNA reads TGCGGTGCTGGACTACAAGGTTTGCAGGAGACCCAGTACTTC. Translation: CGAGLQGLQETQYF.

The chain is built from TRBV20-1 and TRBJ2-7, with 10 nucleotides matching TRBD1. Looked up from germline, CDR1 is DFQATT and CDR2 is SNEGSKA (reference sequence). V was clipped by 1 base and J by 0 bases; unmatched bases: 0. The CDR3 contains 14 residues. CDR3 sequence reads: CSARGQGASYEQYF. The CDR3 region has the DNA TGCAGTGCTAGAGGACAGGGGGCCTCCTACGAGCAGTACTTC.

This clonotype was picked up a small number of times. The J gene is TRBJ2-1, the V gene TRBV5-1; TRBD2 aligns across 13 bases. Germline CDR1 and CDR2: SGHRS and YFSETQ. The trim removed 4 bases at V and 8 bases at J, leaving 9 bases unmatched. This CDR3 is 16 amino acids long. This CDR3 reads CASSVGLAGSRDEQFF. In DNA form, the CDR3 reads TGCGCCAGCAGCGTGGGACTAGCGGGATCGAGGGATGAGCAGTTCTTC. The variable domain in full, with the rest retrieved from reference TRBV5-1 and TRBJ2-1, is KAGVTQTPRYLIKTRGQQVTLSCSPISGHRSVSWYQQTPGQGLQFLFEYFSETQRNKGNFPGRFSGRQFSNSRSEMNVSTLELGDSALYLCASSVGLAGSRDEQFFGPGTRLTVL.

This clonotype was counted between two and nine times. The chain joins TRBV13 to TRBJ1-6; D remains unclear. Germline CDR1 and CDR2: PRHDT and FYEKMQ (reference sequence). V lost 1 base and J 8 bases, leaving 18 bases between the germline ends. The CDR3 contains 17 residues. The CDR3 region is CASSLALGRTVDSPLHF. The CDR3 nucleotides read TGTGCCAGCAGCTTAGCCCTGGGCAGGACGGTGGATTCACCCCTCCACTTT.

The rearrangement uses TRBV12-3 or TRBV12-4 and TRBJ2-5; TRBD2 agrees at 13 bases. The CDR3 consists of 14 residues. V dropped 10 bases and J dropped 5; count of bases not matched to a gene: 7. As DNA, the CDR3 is TGTGCCATCGGGACTAGCGGGGAGAAGGAGACCCAGTACTTC. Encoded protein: CAIGTSGEKETQYF.

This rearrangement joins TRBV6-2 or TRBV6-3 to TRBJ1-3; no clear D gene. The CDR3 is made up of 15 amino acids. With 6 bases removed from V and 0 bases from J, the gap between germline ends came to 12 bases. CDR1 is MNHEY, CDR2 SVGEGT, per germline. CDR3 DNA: TGTGCCAGCAGAGAGCGCCCCGCCTCTGGAAACACCATATATTTT. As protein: CASRERPASGNTIYF.

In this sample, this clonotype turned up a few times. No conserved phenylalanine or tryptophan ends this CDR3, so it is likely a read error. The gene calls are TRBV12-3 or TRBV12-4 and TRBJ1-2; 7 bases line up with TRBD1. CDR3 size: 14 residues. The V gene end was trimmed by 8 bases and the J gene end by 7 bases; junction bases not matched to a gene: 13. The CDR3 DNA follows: TGTGCCAGCGCAGTTTTAGGGGGCGGTGGTGGCTACACCTCC. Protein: CASAVLGGGGGYTS.

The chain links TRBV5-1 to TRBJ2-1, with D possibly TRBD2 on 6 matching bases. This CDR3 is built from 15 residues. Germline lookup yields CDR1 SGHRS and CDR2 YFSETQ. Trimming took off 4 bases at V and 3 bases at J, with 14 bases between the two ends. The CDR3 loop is CASSPRAGSYNEQFF. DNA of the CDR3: TGCGCCAGCAGCCCTCGGGCGGGGAGCTACAATGAGCAGTTCTTC.

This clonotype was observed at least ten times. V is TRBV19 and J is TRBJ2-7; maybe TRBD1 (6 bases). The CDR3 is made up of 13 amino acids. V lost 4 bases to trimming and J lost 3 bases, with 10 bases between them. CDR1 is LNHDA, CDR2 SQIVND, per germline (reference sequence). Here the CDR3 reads CASSRGQDYEQYF. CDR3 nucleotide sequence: TGTGCCAGTAGTAGGGGACAAGACTACGAGCAGTACTTC.

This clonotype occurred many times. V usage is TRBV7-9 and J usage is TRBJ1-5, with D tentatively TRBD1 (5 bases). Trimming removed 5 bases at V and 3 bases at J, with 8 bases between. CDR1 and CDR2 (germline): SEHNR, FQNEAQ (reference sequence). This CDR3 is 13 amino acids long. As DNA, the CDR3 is TGTGCCAGCAGCCAGGGATTCAATCAGCCCCAGCATTTT. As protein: CASSQGFNQPQHF.

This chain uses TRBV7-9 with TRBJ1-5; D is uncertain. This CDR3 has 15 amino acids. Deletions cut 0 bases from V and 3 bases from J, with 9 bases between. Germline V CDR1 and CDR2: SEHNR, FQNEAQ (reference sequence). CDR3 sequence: CASSLAAVNNQPQHF. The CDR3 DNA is TGTGCCAGCAGCTTAGCGGCGGTTAACAATCAGCCCCAGCATTTT.

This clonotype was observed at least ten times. The CDR3 DNA reads TGTGCCAGCACCCAGGGCGTATGGTCACCCCTCCACTTT. This gives the protein CASTQGVWSPLHF. This chain links TRBV2 with TRBJ1-6; tentative D call: TRBD1 (5 bases). The V and J ends lost 7 bases and 10 bases respectively, with 14 bases between them. Germline-derived CDR1 and CDR2 are SNHLY and FYNNEI. The CDR3 extends over 13 amino acids.

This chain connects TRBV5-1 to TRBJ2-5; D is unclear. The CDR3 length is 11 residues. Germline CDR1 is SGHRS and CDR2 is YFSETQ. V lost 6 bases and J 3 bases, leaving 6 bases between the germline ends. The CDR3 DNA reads TGCGCCAGCATGTTGGAAGAGACCCAGTACTTC. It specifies CASMLEETQYF.

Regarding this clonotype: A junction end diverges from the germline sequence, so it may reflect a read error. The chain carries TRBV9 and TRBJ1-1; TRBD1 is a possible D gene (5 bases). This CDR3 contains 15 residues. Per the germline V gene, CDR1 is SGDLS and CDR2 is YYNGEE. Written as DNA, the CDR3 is TGTGCCAGCAGCGTAGGTGGCAGAGGAGGGACTGGAGCTTTCTTT. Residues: CASSVGGRGGTGAFF. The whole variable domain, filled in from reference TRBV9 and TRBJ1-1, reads DSGVTQTPKHLITATGQRVTLRCSPRSGDLSVYWYQQSLDQGLQFLIQYYNGEERAKGNILERFSAQQFPDLHSELNLSSLELGDSALYFCASSVGGRGGTGAFFGQGTRLTVV.

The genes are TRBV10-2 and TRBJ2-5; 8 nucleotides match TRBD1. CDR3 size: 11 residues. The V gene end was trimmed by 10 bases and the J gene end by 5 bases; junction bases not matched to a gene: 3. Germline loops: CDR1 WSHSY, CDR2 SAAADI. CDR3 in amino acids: CAKGQGETQYF. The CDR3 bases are TGCGCCAAAGGACAGGGTGAGACCCAGTACTTC.

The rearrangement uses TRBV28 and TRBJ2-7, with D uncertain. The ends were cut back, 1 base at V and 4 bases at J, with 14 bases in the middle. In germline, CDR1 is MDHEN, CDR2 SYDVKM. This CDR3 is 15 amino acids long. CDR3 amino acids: CASSLYLGQAYEQYF. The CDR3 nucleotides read TGTGCCAGCAGTTTATATTTAGGGCAGGCGTACGAGCAGTACTTC.

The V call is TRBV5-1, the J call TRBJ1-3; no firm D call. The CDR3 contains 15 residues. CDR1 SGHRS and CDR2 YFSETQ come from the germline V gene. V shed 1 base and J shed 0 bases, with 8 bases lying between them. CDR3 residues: CASSLIGDSGNTIYF. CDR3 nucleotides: TGCGCCAGCAGCTTGATCGGGGACTCTGGAAACACCATATATTTT.

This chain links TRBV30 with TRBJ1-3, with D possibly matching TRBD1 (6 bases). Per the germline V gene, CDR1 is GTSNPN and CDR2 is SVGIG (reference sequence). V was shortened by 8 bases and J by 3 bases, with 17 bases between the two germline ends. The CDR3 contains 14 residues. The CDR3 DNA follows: TGTGCCGGGGGGCTGGGGGGTAGTGGAAACACCATATATTTT. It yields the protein CAGGLGGSGNTIYF.

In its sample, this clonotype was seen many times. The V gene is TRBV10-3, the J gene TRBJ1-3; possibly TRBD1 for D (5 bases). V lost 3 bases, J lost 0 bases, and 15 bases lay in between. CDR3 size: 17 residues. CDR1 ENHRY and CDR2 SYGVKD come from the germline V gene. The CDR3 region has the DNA TGTGCCATCAGTGATATGGGGACGGAGGACTCTGGAAACACCATATATTTT. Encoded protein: CAISDMGTEDSGNTIYF.

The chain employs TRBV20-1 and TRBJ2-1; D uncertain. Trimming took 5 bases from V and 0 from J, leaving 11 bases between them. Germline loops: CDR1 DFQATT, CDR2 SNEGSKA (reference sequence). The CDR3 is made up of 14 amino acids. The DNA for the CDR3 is TGCAGTGCTTTAAGGACGATCTCCTACAATGAGCAGTTCTTC. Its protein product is CSALRTISYNEQFF.

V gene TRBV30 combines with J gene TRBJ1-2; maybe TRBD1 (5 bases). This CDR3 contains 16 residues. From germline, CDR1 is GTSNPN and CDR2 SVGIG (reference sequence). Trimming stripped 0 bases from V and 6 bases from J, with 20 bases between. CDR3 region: CAWSVGLTAHTHGYTF. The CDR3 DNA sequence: TGTGCCTGGAGTGTAGGATTGACAGCCCACACTCATGGCTACACCTTC.

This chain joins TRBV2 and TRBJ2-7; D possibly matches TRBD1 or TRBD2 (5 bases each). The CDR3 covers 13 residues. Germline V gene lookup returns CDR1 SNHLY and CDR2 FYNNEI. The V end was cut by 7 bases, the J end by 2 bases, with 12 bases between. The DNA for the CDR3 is TGTGCCAGCAAAGGGGACGGTACCTACGAGCAGTACTTC. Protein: CASKGDGTYEQYF.

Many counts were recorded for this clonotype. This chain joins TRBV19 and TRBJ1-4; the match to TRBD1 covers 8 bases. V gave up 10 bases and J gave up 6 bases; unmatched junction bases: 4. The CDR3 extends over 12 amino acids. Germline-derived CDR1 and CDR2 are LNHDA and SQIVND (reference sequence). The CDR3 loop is CATGGLDEKLFF. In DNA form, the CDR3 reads TGTGCCACAGGGGGCTTAGATGAAAAACTGTTTTTT.

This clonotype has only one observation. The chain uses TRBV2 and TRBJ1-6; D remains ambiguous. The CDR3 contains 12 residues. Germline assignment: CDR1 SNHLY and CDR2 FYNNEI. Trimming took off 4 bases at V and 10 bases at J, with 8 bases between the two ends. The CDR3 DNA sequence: TGTGCCAGCAGTGCACGCCTCTCACCCCTCCACTTT. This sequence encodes CASSARLSPLHF.

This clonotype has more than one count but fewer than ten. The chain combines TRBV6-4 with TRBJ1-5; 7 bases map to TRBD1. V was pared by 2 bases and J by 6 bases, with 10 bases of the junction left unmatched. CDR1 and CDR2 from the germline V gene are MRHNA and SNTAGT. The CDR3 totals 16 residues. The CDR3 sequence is CASSDRQGGSGQPQHF. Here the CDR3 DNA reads TGTGCCAGCAGTGACAGACAGGGAGGGTCCGGTCAGCCCCAGCATTTT.

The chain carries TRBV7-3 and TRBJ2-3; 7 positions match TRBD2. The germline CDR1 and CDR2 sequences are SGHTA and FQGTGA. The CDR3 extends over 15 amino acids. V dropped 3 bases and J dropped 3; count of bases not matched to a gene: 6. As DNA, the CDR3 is TGTGCCAGCAGCTTGGCGGGGGTCCCTACAGATACGCAGTATTTT. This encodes CASSLAGVPTDTQYF.

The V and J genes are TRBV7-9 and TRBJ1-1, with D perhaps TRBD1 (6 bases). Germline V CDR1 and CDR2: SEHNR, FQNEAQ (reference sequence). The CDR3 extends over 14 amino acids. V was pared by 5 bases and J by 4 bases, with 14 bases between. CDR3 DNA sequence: TGTGCCAGCAGCCCCATGGCGGGGGCCACTGAAGCTTTCTTT. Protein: CASSPMAGATEAFF.